This T cell receptor beta chain was identified during a study of blood T cell repertoires in COVID-19. As for the study in general: T cells, B-cell-depleted T cells, or PBMCs provided the cDNA or gDNA that served as material.

This CDR3 is built from 18 residues. Trimming removed 2 bases from V and 5 bases from J; junction bases left unmatched: 12. Germline CDR1 MNHEY, CDR2 SMNVEV (reference sequence). How the authors handled the data: Reference gene primer amplification in the assay estimated nucleated cell counts. TCRdb's copy holds only in-frame clones and misses some; the assay was immunoSEQ multiplex PCR. D and trimming come from the DNA, and the V and J calls and clone size come from that table. Among under 200,000 clones listed, about nine tenths were seen once. The sequenced sample consisted of peripheral blood. V and J are TRBV27 and TRBJ2-7, with TRBD2 identical over 13 bases. This receptor was taken from a man in his 70s with acute or convalescent COVID-19. CDR3 amino acids: CASSLRVLAGGPINEQYF. The CDR3 DNA follows: TGTGCCAGCAGTTTACGGGTACTAGCGGGAGGGCCCATAAACGAGCAGTACTTC.